The following is a TCR beta chain sequence with its context. Its specificity is not known. Some clones are missing from TCRdb's copy, which holds only in-frame ones; the method was immunoSEQ multiplex PCR. The table records some 80,000 clones, approximately 84% of them present only once. Trimming pared 4 bases from V and 2 bases from J, leaving 11 bases between. In germline, CDR1 is MGHRA, CDR2 YSYEKL. The CDR3 covers 14 residues. These data come from a study of OX40 agonist ivuxolimab in advanced cancers. Study at large: The patients received ivuxolimab by intravenous route every 2 weeks at 0.01 to 10 mg/kg. Previous treatment with anti-PD-1, anti-PD-L1 or anti-CTLA-4 therapy was allowed; 30% to 50% had received some. Study results and limitations: CD4+ and CD8+ T cells in blood underwent clonal expansion by week 6 at 0.1 to 3.0 mg/kg.

Exclusion of a patient followed from autoimmune disease history or systemic immunosuppression. The rearrangement joins TRBV4-1 to TRBJ2-5; perhaps TRBD2 as D (5 bases). The sample in question was CD4+ or CD8+ T cells sorted from blood, obtained in a trial of the OX40 agonist ivuxolimab. This receptor was obtained from an adult with an advanced solid tumor such as melanoma, head and neck, liver or kidney cancer. The DNA for the CDR3 is TGCGCCAGCAGCCGTCAGACTATACAAGAGACCCAGTACTTC. It encodes CASSRQTIQETQYF.